This TCR beta chain is from a study of blood T cell repertoires in COVID-19. Sequencing used immunoSEQ multiplex PCR; TCRdb keeps in-frame clones, though not all of them. The repertoire includes roughly 140,000 clones, about 80% of them detected once, and under 9.5% sits in the top ten. This clone has a single count. This TCR came from a woman of 80 years or more in a cohort sampled during active or convalescent COVID-19. The source material was peripheral blood.

CDR3 DNA: TGTGCCAGCTCGAGGACAGATAGCAATCAGCCCCAGCATTTT. It encodes CASSRTDSNQPQHF. V usage is TRBV18 and J usage is TRBJ1-5, with D perhaps matching TRBD1 (6 bases). The V end was cut by 6 bases, the J end by 0 bases, with 9 bases between. CDR3 size: 14 residues. Germline V gene sequence: CDR1 KGHSH, CDR2 LQKENI.